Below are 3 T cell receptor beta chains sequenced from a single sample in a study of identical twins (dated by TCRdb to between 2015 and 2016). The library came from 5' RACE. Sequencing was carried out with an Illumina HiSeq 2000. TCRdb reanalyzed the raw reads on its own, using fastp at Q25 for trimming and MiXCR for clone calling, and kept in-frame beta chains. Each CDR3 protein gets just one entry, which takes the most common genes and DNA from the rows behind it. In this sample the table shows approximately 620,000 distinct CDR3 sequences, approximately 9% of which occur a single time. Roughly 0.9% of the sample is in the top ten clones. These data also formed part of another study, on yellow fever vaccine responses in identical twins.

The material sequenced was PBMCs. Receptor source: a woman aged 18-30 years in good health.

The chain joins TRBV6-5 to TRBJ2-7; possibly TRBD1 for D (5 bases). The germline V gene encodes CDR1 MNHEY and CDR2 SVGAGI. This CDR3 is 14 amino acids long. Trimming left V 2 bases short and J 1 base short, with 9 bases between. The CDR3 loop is CASSYQGPSYEQYF. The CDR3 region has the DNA TGTGCCAGCAGTTACCAGGGCCCATCCTACGAGCAGTACTTC.

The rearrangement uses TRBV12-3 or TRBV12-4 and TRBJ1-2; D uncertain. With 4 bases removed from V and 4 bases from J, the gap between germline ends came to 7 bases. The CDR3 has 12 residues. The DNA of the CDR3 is TGTGCCAGCAGTTACAGAAGCTATGGCTACACCTTC. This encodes CASSYRSYGYTF.

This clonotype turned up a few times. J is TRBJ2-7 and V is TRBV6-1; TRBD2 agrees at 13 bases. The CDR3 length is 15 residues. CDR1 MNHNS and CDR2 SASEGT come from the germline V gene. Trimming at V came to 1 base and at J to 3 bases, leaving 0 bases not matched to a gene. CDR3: CASSEGLAGGYEQYF. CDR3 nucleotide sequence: TGTGCCAGCAGTGAAGGACTAGCGGGAGGCTACGAGCAGTACTTC.